The sequence of this T cell receptor beta chain was determined in a study of T-cell memory formation after mild COVID-19. Study results and caveats: Cross-reactive memory seemingly joined, as some responding clones were found in pre-infection memory.

Trimming removed 3 bases from V and 0 bases from J, with 11 bases in between. Germline assignment: CDR1 KGHDR and CDR2 SFDVKD. The CDR3 sequence is 15 residues long. TCRdb reprocessed the 5' RACE reads via MiXCR and lists one record per CDR3 protein. Of roughly 200,000 distinct CDR3 sequences listed, 15% to 20% are singletons. Points on this clonotype: Its antigen is undetermined.

Sequences were obtained from PBMCs or a T cell subset sorted from them (not recorded which). The sequence was collected from an adult woman who had mild COVID-19 (a few samples of this study predate the infection). Cell type and time point are not known. This chain uses TRBV24-1 with TRBJ2-7; D is uncertain. In DNA, the CDR3 is TGTGCCACCAGTGATGGACCGGCGTTCTCCTACGAGCAGTACTTC. Its protein is CATSDGPAFSYEQYF.